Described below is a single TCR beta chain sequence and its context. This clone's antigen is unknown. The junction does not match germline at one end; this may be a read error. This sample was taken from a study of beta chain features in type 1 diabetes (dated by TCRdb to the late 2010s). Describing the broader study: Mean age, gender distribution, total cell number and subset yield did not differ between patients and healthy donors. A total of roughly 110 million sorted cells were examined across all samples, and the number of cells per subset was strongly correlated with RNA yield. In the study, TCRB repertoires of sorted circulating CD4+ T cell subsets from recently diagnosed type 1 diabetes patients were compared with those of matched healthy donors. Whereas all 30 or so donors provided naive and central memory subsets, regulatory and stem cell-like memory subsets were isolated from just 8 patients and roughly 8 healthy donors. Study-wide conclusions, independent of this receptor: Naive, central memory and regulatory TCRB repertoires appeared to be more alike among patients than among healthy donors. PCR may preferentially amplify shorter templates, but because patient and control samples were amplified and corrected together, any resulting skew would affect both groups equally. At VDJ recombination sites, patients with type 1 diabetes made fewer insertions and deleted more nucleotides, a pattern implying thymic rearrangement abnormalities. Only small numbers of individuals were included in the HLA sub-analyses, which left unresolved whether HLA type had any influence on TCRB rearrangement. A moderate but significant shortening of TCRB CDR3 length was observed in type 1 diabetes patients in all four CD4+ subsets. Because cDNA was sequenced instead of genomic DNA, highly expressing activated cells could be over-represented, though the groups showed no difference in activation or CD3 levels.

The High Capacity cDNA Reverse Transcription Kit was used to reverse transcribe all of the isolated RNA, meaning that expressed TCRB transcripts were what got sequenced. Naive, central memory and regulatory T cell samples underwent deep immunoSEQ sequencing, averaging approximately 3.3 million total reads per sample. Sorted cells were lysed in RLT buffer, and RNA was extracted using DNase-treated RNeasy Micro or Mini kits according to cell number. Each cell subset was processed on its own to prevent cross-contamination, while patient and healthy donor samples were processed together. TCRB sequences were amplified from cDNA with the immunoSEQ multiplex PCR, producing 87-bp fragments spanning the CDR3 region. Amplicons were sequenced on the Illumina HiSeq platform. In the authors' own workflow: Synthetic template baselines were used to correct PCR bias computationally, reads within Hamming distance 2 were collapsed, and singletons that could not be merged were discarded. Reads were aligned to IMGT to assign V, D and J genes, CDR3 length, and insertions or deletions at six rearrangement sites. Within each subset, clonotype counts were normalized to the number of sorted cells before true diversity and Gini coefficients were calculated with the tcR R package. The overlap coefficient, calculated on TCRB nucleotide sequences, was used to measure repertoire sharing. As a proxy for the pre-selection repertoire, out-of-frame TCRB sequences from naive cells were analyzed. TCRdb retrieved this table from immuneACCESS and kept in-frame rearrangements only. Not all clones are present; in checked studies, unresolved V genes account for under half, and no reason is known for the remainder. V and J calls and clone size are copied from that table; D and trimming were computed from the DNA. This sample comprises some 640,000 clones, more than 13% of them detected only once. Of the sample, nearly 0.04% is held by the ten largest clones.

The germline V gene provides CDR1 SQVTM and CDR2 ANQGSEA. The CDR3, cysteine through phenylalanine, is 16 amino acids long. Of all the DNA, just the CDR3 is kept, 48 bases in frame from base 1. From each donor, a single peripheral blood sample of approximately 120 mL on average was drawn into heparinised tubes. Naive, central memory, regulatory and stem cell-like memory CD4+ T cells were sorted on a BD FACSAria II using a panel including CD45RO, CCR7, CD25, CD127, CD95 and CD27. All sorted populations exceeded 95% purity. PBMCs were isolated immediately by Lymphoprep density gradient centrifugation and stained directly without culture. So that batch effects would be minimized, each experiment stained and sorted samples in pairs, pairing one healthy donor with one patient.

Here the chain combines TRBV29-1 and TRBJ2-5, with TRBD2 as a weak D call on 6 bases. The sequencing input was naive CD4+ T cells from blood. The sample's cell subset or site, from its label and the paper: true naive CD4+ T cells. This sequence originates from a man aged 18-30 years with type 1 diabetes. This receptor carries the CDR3 CSFEGLGGELQETQYF. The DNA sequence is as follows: TGCAGCTTTGAGGGGTTGGGCGGGGAACTCCAAGAGACCCAGTACTTC.